The T cell receptor beta chain described here comes from a study of blood T cell repertoires in COVID-19. Study-level background: The United States, Italy and Spain supplied acute and convalescent COVID-19 samples.

Membership in each cohort depended on participant-reported clinical history. Profiled with immunoSEQ multiplex PCR; TCRdb holds only in-frame clones, not every one. The table has over 250,000 clones, 75% to 90% seen once. This TCR came from a man between 35 and 55 years old who had recovered from COVID-19. The sequencing sample was made of PBMCs or T cells enriched from blood (not recorded which).

The DNA of the CDR3 is TGTGCCAGCAGCCCGAGAGCGGGGGGGCCAGAGGAAGATACGCAGTATTTT. This codes for CASSPRAGGPEEDTQYF. This rearrangement joins TRBV7-9 to TRBJ2-3, with 10 bases lining up with TRBD2. Germline trimming cut 5 bases from V and 5 bases from J; bases unmatched to any gene: 13. CDR1 and CDR2 (germline): SEHNR, FQNEAQ (reference sequence). This CDR3 has 17 residues.